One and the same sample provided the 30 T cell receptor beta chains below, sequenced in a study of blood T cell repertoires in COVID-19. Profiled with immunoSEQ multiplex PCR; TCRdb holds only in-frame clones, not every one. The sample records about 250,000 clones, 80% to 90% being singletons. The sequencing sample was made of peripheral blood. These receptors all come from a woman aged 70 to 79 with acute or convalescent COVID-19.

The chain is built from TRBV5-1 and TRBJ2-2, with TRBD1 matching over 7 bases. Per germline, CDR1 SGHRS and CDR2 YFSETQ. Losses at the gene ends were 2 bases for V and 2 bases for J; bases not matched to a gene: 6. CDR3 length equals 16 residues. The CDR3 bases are TGCGCCAGCAGCTTTACAGGGGCCACCAACACCGGGGAGCTGTTTTTT. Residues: CASSFTGATNTGELFF.

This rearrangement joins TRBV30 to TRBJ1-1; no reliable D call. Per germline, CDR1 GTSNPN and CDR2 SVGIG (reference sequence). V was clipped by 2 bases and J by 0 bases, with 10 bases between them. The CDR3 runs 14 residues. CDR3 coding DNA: TGTGCCTGGAGTCGGGTAGTGGTGAACACTGAAGCTTTCTTT. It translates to CAWSRVVVNTEAFF.

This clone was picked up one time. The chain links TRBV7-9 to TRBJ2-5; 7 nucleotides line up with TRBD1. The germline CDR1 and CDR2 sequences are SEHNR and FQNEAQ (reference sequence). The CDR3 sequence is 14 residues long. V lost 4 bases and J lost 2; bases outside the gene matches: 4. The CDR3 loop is CASSYGTDQETQYF. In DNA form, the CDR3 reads TGTGCCAGCAGCTATGGGACAGATCAAGAGACCCAGTACTTC.

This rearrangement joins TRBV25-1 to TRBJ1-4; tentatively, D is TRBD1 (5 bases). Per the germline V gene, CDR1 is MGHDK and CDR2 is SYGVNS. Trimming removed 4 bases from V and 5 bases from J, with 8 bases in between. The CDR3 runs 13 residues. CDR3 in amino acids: CASSGRQNEKLFF. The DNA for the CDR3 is TGTGCCAGCAGTGGGCGACAGAATGAAAAACTGTTTTTT.

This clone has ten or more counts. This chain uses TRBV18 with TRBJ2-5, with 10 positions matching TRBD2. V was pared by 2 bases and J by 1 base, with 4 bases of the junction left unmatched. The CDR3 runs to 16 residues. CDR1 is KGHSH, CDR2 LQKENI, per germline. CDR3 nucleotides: TGTGCCAGCTCACCAAGCCTAGCGGGGGCCCAAGAGACCCAGTACTTC. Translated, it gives CASSPSLAGAQETQYF.

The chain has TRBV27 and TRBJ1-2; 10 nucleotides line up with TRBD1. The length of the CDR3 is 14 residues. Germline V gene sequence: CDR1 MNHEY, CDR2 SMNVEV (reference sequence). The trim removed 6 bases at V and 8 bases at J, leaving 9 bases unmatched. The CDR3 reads CASRQTGGRGGYTF. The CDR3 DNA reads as TGTGCCAGCAGACAGACAGGGGGCCGAGGGGGCTACACCTTC.

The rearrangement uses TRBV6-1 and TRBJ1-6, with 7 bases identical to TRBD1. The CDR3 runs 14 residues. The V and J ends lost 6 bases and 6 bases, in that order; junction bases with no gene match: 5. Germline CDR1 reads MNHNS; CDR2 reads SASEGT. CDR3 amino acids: CASRTGPPNSPLHF. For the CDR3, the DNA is TGTGCCAGCAGGACAGGGCCCCCTAATTCACCCCTCCACTTT.

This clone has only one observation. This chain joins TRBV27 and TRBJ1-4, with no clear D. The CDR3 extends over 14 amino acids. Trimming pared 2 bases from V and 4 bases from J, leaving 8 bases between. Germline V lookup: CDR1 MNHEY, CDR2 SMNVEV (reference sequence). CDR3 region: CASSLPGSNEKLFF. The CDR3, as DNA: TGTGCCAGCAGTTTACCCGGTAGTAATGAAAAACTGTTTTTT. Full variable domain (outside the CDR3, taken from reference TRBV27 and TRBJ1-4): EAQVTQNPRYLITVTGKKLTVTCSQNMNHEYMSWYRQDPGLGLRQIYYSMNVEVTDKGDVPEGYKVSRKEKRNFPLILESPSPNQTSLYFCASSLPGSNEKLFFGSGTQLSVL.

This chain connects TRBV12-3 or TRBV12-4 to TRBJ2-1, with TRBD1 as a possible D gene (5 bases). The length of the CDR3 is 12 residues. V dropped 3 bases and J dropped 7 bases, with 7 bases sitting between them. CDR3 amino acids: CASSFRQNEQFF. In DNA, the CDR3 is TGTGCCAGCAGTTTTCGACAGAATGAGCAGTTCTTC.

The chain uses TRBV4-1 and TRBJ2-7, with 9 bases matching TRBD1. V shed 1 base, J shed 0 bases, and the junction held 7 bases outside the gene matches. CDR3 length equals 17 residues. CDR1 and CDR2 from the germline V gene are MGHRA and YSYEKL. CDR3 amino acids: CASSQAPTGQGSYEQYF. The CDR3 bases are TGCGCCAGCAGCCAAGCGCCAACGGGACAGGGCTCCTACGAGCAGTACTTC.

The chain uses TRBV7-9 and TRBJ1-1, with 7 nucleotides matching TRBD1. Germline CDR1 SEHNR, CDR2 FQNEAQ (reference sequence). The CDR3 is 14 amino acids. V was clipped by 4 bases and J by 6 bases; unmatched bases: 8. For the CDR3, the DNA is TGTGCCAGCAGCTCCCGGACAGGCATCCCTGAAGCTTTCTTT. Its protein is CASSSRTGIPEAFF.

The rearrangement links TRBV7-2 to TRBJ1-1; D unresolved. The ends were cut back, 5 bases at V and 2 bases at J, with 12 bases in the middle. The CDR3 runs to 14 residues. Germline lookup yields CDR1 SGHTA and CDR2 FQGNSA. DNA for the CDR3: TGTGCCAGCAGCGTAGTGACGGGAAACACTGAAGCTTTCTTT. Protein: CASSVVTGNTEAFF.

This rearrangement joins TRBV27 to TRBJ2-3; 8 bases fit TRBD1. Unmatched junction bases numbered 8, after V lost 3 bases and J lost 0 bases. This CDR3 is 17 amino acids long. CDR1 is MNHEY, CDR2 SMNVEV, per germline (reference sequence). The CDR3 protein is CASSFLSQGASTDTQYF. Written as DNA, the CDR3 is TGTGCCAGCAGTTTCCTCAGCCAGGGGGCAAGCACAGATACGCAGTATTTT.

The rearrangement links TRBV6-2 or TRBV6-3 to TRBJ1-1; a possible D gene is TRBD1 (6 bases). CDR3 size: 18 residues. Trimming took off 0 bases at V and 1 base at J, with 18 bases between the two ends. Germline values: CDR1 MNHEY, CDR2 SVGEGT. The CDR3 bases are TGTGCCAGCAGTTACTCGCCGGGGACACCCGAGAAGAACACTGAAGCTTTCTTT. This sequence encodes CASSYSPGTPEKNTEAFF.

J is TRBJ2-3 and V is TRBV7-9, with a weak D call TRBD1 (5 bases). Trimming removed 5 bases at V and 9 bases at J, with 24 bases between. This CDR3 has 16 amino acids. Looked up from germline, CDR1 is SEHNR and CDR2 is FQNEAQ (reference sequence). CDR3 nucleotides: TGTGCCAGCAGCAAACGCCAGGACACCCTAGTAGGAACGCAGTATTTT. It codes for CASSKRQDTLVGTQYF.

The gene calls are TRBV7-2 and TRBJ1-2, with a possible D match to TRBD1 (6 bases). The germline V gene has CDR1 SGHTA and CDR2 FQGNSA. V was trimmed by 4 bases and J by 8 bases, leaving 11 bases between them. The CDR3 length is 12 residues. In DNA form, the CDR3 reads TGTGCCAGCAGCTCCTACAGGGCGGGCTACACCTTC. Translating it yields CASSSYRAGYTF.

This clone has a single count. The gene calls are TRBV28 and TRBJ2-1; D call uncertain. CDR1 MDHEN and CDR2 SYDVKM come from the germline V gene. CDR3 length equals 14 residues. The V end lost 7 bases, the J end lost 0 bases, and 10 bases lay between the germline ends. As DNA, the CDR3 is TGTGCCAGCAAGAACCCGAGCTCCTACAATGAGCAGTTCTTC. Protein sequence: CASKNPSSYNEQFF.

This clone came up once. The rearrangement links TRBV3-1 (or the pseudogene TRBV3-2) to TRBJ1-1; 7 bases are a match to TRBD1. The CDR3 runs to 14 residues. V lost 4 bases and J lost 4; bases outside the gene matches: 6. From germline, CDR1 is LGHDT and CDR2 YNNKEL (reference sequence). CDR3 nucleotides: TGTGCCAGCAGCCTACTCACAGGGGTCACTGAAGCTTTCTTT. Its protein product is CASSLLTGVTEAFF.

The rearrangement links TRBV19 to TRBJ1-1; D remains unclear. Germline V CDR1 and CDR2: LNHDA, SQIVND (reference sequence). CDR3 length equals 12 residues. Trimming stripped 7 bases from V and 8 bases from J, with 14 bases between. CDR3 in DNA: TGTGCCAGTAATCAATGGAGTGGGGAAGCTTTCTTT. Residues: CASNQWSGEAFF.

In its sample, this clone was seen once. The CDR3 DNA reads as TGTGCCAGCAGTTGGGGGGTTGGGAGCTCTGGAAACACCATATATTTT. Translation: CASSWGVGSSGNTIYF. This rearrangement joins TRBV6-5 to TRBJ1-3, with D perhaps matching TRBD1 (5 bases). The CDR3 contains 16 residues. Germline values: CDR1 MNHEY, CDR2 SVGAGI. V was clipped by 4 bases and J by 0 bases, with 13 bases between them.

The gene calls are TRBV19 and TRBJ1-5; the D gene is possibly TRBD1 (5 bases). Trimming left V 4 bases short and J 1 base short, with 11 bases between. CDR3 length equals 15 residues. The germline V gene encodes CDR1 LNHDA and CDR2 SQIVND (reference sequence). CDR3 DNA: TGTGCCAGTAGTAAAACCCCAGGGAGCAATCAGCCCCAGCATTTT. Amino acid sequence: CASSKTPGSNQPQHF.

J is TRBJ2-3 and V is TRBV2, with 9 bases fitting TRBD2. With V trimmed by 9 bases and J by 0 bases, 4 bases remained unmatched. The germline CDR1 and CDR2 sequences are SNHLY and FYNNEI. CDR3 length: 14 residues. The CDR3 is CASLLAGSTDTQYF. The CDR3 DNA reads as TGTGCCAGTCTCCTAGCGGGGAGCACAGATACGCAGTATTTT. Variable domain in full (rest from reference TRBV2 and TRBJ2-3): EPEVTQTPSHQVTQMGQEVILRCVPISNHLYFYWYRQILGQKVEFLVSFYNNEISEKSEIFDDQFSVERPDGSNFTLKIRSTKLEDSAMYFCASLLAGSTDTQYFGPGTRLTVL.

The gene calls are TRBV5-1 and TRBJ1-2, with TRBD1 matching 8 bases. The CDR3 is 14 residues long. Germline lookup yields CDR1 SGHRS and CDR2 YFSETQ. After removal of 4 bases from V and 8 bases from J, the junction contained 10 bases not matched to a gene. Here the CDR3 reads CASSVDRGLEGYTF. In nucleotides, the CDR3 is TGCGCCAGCAGCGTAGACAGGGGTTTGGAGGGCTACACCTTC. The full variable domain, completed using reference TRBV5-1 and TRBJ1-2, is KAGVTQTPRYLIKTRGQQVTLSCSPISGHRSVSWYQQTPGQGLQFLFEYFSETQRNKGNFPGRFSGRQFSNSRSEMNVSTLELGDSALYLCASSVDRGLEGYTFGSGTRLTVV.

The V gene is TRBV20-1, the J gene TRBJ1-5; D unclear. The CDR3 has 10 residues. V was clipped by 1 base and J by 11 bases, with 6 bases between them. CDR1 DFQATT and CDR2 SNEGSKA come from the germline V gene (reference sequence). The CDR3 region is CSARGATQHF. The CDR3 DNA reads TGCAGTGCTAGAGGGGCTACCCAGCATTTT.

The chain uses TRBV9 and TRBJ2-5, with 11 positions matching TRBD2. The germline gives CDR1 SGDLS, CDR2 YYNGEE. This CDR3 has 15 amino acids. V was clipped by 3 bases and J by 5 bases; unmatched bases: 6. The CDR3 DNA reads TGTGCCAGCAGCGCCTTAGCGGGGGGGCAGGAGACCCAGTACTTC. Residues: CASSALAGGQETQYF.

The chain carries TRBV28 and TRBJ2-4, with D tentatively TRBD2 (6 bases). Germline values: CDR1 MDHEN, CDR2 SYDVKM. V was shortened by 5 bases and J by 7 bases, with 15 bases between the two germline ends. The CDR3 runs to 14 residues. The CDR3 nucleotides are TGTGCCAGCAGTCCCACCTCCCGGGGGAACATTCAGTACTTC. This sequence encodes CASSPTSRGNIQYF.

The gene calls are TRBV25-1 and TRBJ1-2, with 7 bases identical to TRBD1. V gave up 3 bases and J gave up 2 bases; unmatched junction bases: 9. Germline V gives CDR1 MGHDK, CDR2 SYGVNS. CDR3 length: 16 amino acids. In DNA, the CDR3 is TGTGCCAGCAGTGACTCAACCCGGACAGGCAACTATGGCTACACCTTC. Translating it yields CASSDSTRTGNYGYTF.

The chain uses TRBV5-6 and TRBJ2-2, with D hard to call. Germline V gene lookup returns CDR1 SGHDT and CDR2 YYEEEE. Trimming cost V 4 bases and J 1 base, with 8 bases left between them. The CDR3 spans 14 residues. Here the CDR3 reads CASSLRQNTGELFF. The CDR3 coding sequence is TGTGCCAGCAGCCTTCGACAGAACACCGGGGAGCTGTTTTTT.

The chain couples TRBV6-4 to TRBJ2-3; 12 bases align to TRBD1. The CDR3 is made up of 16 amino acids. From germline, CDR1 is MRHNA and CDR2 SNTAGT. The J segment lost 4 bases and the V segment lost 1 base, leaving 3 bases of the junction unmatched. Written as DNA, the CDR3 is TGTGCCAGCAGTGACTATGGGACAGGGGGCCCAGATACGCAGTATTTT. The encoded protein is CASSDYGTGGPDTQYF.

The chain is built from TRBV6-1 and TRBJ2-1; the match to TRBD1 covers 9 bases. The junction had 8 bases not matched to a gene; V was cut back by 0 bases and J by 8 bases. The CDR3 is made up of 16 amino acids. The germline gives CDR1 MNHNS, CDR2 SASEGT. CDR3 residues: CASSEAWDREVDEQFF. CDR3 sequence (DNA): TGTGCCAGCAGTGAAGCATGGGACAGGGAGGTTGATGAGCAGTTCTTC.